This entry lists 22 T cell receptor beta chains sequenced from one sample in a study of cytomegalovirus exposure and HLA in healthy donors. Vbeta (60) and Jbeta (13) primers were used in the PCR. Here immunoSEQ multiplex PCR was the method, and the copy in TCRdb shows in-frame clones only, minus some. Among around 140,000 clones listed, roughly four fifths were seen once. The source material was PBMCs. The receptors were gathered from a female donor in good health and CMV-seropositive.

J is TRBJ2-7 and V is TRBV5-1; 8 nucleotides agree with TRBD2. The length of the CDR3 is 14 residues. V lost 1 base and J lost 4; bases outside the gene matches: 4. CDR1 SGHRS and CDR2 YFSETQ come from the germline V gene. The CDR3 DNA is TGCGCCAGCAGCTTGACTAGCGGCACGTACGAGCAGTACTTC. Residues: CASSLTSGTYEQYF.

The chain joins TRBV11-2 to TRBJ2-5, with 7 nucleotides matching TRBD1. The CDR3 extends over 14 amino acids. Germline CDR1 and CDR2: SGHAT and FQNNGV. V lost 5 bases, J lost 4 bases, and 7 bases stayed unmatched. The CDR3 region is CASSPSTGRETQYF. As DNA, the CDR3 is TGTGCCAGCAGCCCATCGACAGGGAGAGAGACCCAGTACTTC. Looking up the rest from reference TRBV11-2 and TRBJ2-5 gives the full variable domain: EAGVAQSPRYKIIEKRQSVAFWCNPISGHATLYWYQQILGQGPKLLIQFQNNGVVDDSQLPKDRFSAERLKGVDSTLKIQPAKLEDSAVYLCASSPSTGRETQYFGPGTRLLVL.

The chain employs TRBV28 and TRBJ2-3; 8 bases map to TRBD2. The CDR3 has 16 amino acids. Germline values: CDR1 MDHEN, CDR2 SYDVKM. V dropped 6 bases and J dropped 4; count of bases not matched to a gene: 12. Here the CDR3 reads CASRIGGLVVSDTQYF. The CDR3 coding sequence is TGTGCCAGCAGAATAGGGGGACTAGTAGTTTCAGATACGCAGTATTTT.

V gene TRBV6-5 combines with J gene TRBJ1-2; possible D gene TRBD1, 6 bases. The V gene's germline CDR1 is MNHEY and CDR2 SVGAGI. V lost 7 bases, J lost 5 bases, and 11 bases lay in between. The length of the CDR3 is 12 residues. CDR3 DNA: TGTGCCAGCACCGAGACAGGTTATGGCTACACCTTC. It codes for CASTETGYGYTF.

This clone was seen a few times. The CDR3 is CASSLLSSGGLGETQYF. CDR3 in DNA: TGTGCCAGCAGCTTATTGTCTAGCGGGGGCCTAGGGGAGACCCAGTACTTC. The chain is built from TRBV7-7 and TRBJ2-5; 10 bases align to TRBD2. CDR1 is SSHAT and CDR2 is FNYEAQ in the germline V gene (reference sequence). Germline trimming cut 2 bases from V and 5 bases from J; bases unmatched to any gene: 11. The CDR3 consists of 17 residues. Full variable domain (rest looked up from reference TRBV7-7 and TRBJ2-5): GAGVSQSPRYKVTKRGQDVTLRCDPISSHATLYWYQQALGQGPEFLTYFNYEAQPDKSGLPSDRFSAERPEGSISTLTIQRTEQRDSAMYRCASSLLSSGGLGETQYFGPGTRLLVL.

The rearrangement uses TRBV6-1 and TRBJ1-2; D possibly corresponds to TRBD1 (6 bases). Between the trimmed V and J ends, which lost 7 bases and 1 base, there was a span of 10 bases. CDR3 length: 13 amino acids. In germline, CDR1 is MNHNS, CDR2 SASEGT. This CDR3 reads CASTLQGNYGYTF. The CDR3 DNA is TGTGCCAGCACTTTACAGGGTAACTATGGCTACACCTTC.

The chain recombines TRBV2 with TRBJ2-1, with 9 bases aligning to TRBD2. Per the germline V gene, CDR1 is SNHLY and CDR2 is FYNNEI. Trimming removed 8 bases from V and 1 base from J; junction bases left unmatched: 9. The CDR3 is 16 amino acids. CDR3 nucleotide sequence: TGTGCCAGCCCTAACGAAGCGGGAGGTTCCTACAATGAGCAGTTCTTC. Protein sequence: CASPNEAGGSYNEQFF. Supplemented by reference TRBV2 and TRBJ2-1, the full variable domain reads EPEVTQTPSHQVTQMGQEVILRCVPISNHLYFYWYRQILGQKVEFLVSFYNNEISEKSEIFDDQFSVERPDGSNFTLKIRSTKLEDSAMYFCASPNEAGGSYNEQFFGPGTRLTVL.

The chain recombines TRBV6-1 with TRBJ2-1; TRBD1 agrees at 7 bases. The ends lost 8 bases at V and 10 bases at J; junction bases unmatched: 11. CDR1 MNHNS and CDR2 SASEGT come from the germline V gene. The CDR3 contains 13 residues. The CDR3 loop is CASGTVRQWEQFF. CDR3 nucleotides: TGTGCCAGCGGGACAGTACGACAATGGGAGCAGTTCTTC.

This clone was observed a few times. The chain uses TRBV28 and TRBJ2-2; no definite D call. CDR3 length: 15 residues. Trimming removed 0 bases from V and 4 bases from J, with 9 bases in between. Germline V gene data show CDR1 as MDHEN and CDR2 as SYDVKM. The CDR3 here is CASSLWETGTGELFF. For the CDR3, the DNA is TGTGCCAGCAGTTTATGGGAGACGGGCACCGGGGAGCTGTTTTTT.

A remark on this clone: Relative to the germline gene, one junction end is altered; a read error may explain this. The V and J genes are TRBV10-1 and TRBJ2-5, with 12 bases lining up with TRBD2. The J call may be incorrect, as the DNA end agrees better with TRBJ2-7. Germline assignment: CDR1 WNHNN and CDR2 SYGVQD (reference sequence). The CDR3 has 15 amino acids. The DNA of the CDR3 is TGTGCCAGCAGCACGGGAGGACTAGCGGGGAGCGAGCAGTACTTC. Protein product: CASSTGGLAGSEQYF.

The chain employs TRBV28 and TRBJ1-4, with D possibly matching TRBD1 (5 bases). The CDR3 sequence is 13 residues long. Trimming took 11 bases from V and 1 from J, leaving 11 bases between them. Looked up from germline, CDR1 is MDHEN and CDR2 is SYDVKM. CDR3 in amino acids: CASLGLTNEKLFF. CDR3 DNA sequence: TGTGCCTCACTGGGACTAACTAATGAAAAACTGTTTTTT.

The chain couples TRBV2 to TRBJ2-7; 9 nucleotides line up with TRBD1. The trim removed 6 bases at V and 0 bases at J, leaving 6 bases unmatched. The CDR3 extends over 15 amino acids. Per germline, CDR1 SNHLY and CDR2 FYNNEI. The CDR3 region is CASRNQDRGSYEQYF. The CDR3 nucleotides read TGTGCCAGCAGAAACCAGGACAGGGGCTCCTACGAGCAGTACTTC.

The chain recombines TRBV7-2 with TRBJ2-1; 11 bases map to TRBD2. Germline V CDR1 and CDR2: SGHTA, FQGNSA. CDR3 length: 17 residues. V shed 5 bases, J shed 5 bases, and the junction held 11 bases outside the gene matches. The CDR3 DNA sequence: TGTGCCAGCAGCCCCCCCCCGGGACTAGCGGACCACAATGAGCAGTTCTTC. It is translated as CASSPPPGLADHNEQFF. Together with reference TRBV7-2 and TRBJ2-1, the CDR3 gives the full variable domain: GAGVSQSPSNKVTEKGKDVELRCDPISGHTALYWYRQSLGQGLEFLIYFQGNSAPDKSGLPSDRFSAERTGGSVSTLTIQRTQQEDSAVYLCASSPPPGLADHNEQFFGPGTRLTVL.

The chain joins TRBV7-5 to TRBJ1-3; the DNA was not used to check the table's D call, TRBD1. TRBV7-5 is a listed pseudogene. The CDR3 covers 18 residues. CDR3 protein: CVRSRGTGGEEAGNTIYF. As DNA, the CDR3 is TGTGTCAGAAGCCGTGGGACAGGGGGCGAAGAGGCTGGAAACACCATATATTTT.

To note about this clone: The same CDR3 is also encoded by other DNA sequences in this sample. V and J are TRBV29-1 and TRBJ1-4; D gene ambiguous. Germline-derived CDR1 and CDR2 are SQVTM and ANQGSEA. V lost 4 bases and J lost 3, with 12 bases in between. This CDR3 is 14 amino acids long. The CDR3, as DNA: TGCAGCGTTGGGGCCGGACTCGCTAATGAAAAACTGTTTTTT. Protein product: CSVGAGLANEKLFF.

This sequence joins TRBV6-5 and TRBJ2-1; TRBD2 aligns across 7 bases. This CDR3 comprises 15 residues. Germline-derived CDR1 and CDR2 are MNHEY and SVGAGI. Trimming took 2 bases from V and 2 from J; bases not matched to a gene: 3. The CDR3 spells CASSYRDYPYNEQFF. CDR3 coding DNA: TGTGCCAGCAGTTACCGGGACTACCCCTACAATGAGCAGTTCTTC.

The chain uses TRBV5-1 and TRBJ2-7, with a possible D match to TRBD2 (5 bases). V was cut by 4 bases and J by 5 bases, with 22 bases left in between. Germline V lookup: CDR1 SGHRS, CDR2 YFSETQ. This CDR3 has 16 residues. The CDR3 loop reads CASSPGGMGFGDEQYF. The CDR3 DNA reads TGCGCCAGCAGCCCTGGCGGTATGGGATTCGGGGACGAGCAGTACTTC.

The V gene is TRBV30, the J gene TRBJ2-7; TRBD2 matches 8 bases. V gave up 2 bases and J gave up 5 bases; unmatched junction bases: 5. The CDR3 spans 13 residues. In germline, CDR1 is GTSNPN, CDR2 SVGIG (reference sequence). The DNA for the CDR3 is TGTGCCTGGAGTATTAGCGGGACTGACGAGCAGTACTTC. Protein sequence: CAWSISGTDEQYF.

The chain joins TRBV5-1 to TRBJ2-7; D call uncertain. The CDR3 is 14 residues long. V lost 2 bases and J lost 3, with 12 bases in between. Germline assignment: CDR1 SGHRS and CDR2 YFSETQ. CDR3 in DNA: TGCGCCAGCAGCTTTGAGGTCCCTCACTACGAGCAGTACTTC. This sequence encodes CASSFEVPHYEQYF.

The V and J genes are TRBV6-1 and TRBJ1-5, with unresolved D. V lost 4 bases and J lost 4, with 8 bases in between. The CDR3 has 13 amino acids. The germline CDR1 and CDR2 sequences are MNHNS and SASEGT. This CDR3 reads CASSVDGNQPQHF. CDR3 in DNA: TGTGCCAGCAGTGTTGACGGGAATCAGCCCCAGCATTTT.

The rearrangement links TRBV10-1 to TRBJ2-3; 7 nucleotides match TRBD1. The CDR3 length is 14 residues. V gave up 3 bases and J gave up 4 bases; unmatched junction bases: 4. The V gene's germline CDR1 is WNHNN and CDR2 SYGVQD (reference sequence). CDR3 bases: TGCGCCAGCAGTGAATCCAGGGGGTCAGATACGCAGTATTTT. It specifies CASSESRGSDTQYF.

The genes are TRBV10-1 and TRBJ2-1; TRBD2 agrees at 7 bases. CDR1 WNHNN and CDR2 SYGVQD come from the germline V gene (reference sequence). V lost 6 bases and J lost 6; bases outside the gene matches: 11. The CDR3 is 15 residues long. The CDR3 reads CASSWTSLICNEQFF. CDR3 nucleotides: TGCGCCAGCAGCTGGACTAGTCTTATATGCAATGAGCAGTTCTTC.